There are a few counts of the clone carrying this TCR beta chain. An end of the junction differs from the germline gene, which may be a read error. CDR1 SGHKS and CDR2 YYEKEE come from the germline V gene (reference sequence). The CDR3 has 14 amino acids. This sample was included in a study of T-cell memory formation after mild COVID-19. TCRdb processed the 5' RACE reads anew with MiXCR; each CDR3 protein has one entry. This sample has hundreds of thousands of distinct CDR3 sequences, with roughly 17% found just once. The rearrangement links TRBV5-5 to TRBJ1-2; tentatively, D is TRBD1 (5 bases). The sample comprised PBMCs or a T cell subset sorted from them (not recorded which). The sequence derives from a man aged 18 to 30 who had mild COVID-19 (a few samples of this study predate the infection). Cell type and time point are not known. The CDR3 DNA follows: TGTGCCAGCACCTTGGAAGGACATCAGTATGGCTACACCTTC. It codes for CASTLEGHQYGYTF.